This T cell receptor beta chain came from a study of control samples from healthy donors and cancer patients. There are 13 residues in the CDR3. Trimming removed 2 bases from V and 5 bases from J, with 9 bases in between. Germline V gene lookup returns CDR1 MNHEY and CDR2 SVGAGI. TCRdb keeps only in-frame clones here, not all; method: immunoSEQ multiplex PCR. This sample has about 24,000 clones, with 75% to 85% found just once. Input material: PBMCs. The receptor's source is a man aged 60 to 69 with head and neck cancer. The chain combines TRBV6-5 with TRBJ2-5; D remains unclear. The CDR3 spells CASSYVGWETQYF. CDR3 DNA: TGTGCCAGCAGTTACGTGGGATGGGAGACCCAGTACTTC.